This T cell receptor (beta chain) stems from a study of blood T cell repertoires in COVID-19. Across the study: Sites in the United States, Italy and Spain provided acute and convalescent COVID-19 samples. Nucleic acid was either cDNA or gDNA, and it came from T cells, B-cell-depleted T cells, or PBMCs.

Seattle patient enrollment occurred during active infection, with longitudinal follow-up thereafter. This CDR3 is 13 amino acids long. CDR1 is KGHSH and CDR2 is LQKENI in the germline V gene. V lost 1 base and J lost 5, with 8 bases in between. Original data processing: By means of reference gene primer amplification, nucleated cell counts were estimated. TCRdb's copy holds only in-frame clones and misses some; the assay was immunoSEQ multiplex PCR. D and trimming were read from the DNA, whereas the V and J calls and clone size are those reported in that table. This table has around 210,000 clones, around 81% appearing once.

The J gene is TRBJ1-1, the V gene TRBV18; D is ambiguous. Sequencing input: peripheral blood. The receptor was derived from a man aged 55 to 70 with COVID-19, enrolled during active disease. This chain's CDR3 is CASSPRAGTEAFF. The DNA of the CDR3 is TGTGCCAGCTCACCACGGGCGGGGACTGAAGCTTTCTTT.